One and the same sample provided the 17 T cell receptor beta chains below, sequenced in a study of shared clonotypes between healthy human individuals (dated by TCRdb to 2020 to 2021). The method behind the library was the immunoSEQ multiplex PCR assay. TCRdb obtained this table from immuneACCESS and retained in-frame rearrangements with V and J assigned. These tables miss some clones; where compared with another copy, unresolved V genes account for less than half of the shortfall, and the remainder is unexplained. For this sample there are around 2.5 million clones; 93% appear just once. The ten largest clones represent roughly 0.39% of the sample. Sequencing used naive CD4+ T cells from PBMCs. This sample's cell subset or site label indicates: CD45RA+ positively selected. The receptors here all came from a man in his late teens or twenties in good health. Some clones in this sample may be carry-over from other donors' samples.

V gene TRBV5-4 combines with J gene TRBJ2-7; 7 positions match TRBD1. CDR1 is SGHNT and CDR2 is YYREEE in the germline V gene (reference sequence). CDR3 size: 15 residues. The J segment lost 3 bases and the V segment lost 6 bases, leaving 12 bases of the junction unmatched. CDR3: CASTTGSTGFYEQYF. CDR3 DNA sequence: TGTGCCAGCACAACGGGGTCGACAGGGTTCTACGAGCAGTACTTC.

The chain links TRBV7-3 to TRBJ2-1; D remains unclear. The V end was cut by 4 bases, the J end by 7 bases, with 11 bases between. There are 13 residues in the CDR3. Germline CDR1 and CDR2: SGHTA and FQGTGA. The DNA of the CDR3 is TGTGCCAGCAGCTCCTCGACTGAAAATGAGCAGTTCTTC. This codes for CASSSSTENEQFF.

The chain employs TRBV5-1 and TRBJ1-3; no reliable D call. The CDR3 runs 15 residues. V shed 0 bases and J shed 2 bases, with 9 bases lying between them. From germline, CDR1 is SGHRS and CDR2 YFSETQ. CDR3 sequence: CASSLGPVPGNTIYF. The CDR3 coding sequence is TGCGCCAGCAGCTTGGGGCCGGTTCCTGGAAACACCATATATTTT. Full variable domain (rest looked up from reference TRBV5-1 and TRBJ1-3): KAGVTQTPRYLIKTRGQQVTLSCSPISGHRSVSWYQQTPGQGLQFLFEYFSETQRNKGNFPGRFSGRQFSNSRSEMNVSTLELGDSALYLCASSLGPVPGNTIYFGEGSWLTVV.

The chain recombines TRBV2 with TRBJ1-2; the D gene is possibly TRBD1 (5 bases). Between the trimmed V and J ends, which lost 6 bases and 4 bases, there was a span of 12 bases. CDR3 length: 13 amino acids. Germline CDR1 SNHLY, CDR2 FYNNEI. The CDR3 region is CASRKQDFYGYTF. The CDR3 DNA reads TGTGCCAGCAGGAAACAGGATTTCTATGGCTACACCTTC.

The gene calls are TRBV6-5 and TRBJ2-1, with TRBD1 identical over 7 bases. The CDR3 spans 15 residues. Germline V gene lookup returns CDR1 MNHEY and CDR2 SVGAGI. With 6 bases clipped from V and 4 bases from J, the junction kept 9 bases outside the gene matches. DNA for the CDR3: TGTGCCAGCAGCCGGACAGGCGGATCTTACAATGAGCAGTTCTTC. Translating gives CASSRTGGSYNEQFF.

The chain recombines TRBV19 with TRBJ2-3; D is ambiguous. The germline V gene encodes CDR1 LNHDA and CDR2 SQIVND (reference sequence). V dropped 3 bases and J dropped 7 bases, with 14 bases sitting between them. The CDR3 runs to 14 residues. The DNA for the CDR3 is TGTGCCAGTAGTATTGGGTTGCCGGGTAATACGCAGTATTTT. Protein sequence: CASSIGLPGNTQYF.

The V and J genes are TRBV7-3 and TRBJ2-2; 7 bases line up with TRBD2. Germline values: CDR1 SGHTA, CDR2 FQGTGA. This CDR3 contains 15 residues. V was pared by 6 bases and J by 8 bases, with 12 bases of the junction left unmatched. Here the CDR3 DNA reads TGTGCCAGCAGGCCTCCTAGCGGACCCACGGGGGAGCTGTTTTTT. This encodes CASRPPSGPTGELFF.

This clone occurred once. The genes are TRBV2 and TRBJ1-2; D gene ambiguous. Deletions cut 6 bases from V and 4 bases from J, with 18 bases between. The CDR3 contains 15 residues. Per germline, CDR1 SNHLY and CDR2 FYNNEI. CDR3 coding DNA: TGTGCCAGCAGCGGCAGGACGGGAGACCTCTATGGCTACACCTTC. Residues: CASSGRTGDLYGYTF.

This chain links TRBV4-1 with TRBJ1-6; D gene unclear. Germline V CDR1 and CDR2: MGHRA, YSYEKL. Trimming removed 1 base at V and 9 bases at J, with 4 bases between. The CDR3 runs 12 residues. The CDR3 is CASSQVSSPLHF. The DNA for the CDR3 is TGCGCCAGCAGCCAAGTTTCTTCACCCCTCCACTTT.

V is TRBV25-1 and J is TRBJ1-2; D unclear. Trimming took 1 base from V and 8 from J, leaving 14 bases between them. The CDR3 totals 14 residues. CDR1 MGHDK and CDR2 SYGVNS come from the germline V gene. The CDR3 bases are TGTGCCAGCAGTGAATTTCGGGGAAAAGAGGGCTACACCTTC. Its protein is CASSEFRGKEGYTF.

V and J are TRBV28 and TRBJ1-2, with TRBD1 identical over 11 bases. Germline CDR1 MDHEN, CDR2 SYDVKM. The CDR3 length is 14 residues. J gave up 4 bases and V 8 bases, and 6 bases lay outside the gene matches. The CDR3 nucleotides are TGTGCCAGCGTCCGAGGGACAGGGGGCTATGGCTACACCTTC. Its protein is CASVRGTGGYGYTF.

Worth noting for this clone: Other DNA sequences from this sample encode an identical CDR3 as well. J is TRBJ2-7 and V is TRBV28; TRBD2 matches 9 bases. V was clipped by 2 bases and J by 7 bases; unmatched bases: 6. Germline loops: CDR1 MDHEN, CDR2 SYDVKM. This CDR3 region has 14 residues. The CDR3 DNA is TGTGCCAGCAGTTTAGCGGGAGGGCCGCGAGAGCAGTACTTC. It translates to CASSLAGGPREQYF. Combining the CDR3 with reference TRBV28 and TRBJ2-7 gives the whole variable domain DVKVTQSSRYLVKRTGEKVFLECVQDMDHENMFWYRQDPGLGLRLIYFSYDVKMKEKGDIPEGYSVSREKKERFSLILESASTNQTSMYLCASSLAGGPREQYFGPGTRLTVT.

The chain is built from TRBV14 and TRBJ1-2; tentative D call: TRBD1 (5 bases). Trimming took 3 bases from V and 4 from J, leaving 9 bases between them. Germline V gene lookup returns CDR1 SGHDN and CDR2 FVKESK. The CDR3 spans 13 residues. CDR3 protein: CASSQGLPYGYTF. The CDR3 coding sequence is TGTGCCAGCAGCCAGGGACTACCCTATGGCTACACCTTC.

The V and J genes are TRBV7-9 and TRBJ2-1; TRBD2 matches at 9 bases. This CDR3 comprises 17 residues. The germline V gene has CDR1 SEHNR and CDR2 FQNEAQ (reference sequence). Germline trimming cut 2 bases from V and 1 base from J; bases unmatched to any gene: 6. The CDR3 nucleotides read TGTGCCAGCAGCTTACGCCCAGCGGGAGGTTCCTACAATGAGCAGTTCTTC. This gives the protein CASSLRPAGGSYNEQFF.

The CDR3 DNA follows: TGTGCCAGCAGTTTACTGACTAGCGGGAGCCCCCACGAGCAGTACTTC. It encodes CASSLLTSGSPHEQYF. The genes are TRBV27 and TRBJ2-7, with 12 bases matching TRBD2. The germline V gene has CDR1 MNHEY and CDR2 SMNVEV (reference sequence). Unmatched junction bases numbered 7, after V lost 2 bases and J lost 5 bases. The CDR3 is made up of 16 amino acids.

The V and J genes are TRBV4-2 and TRBJ2-1, with D perhaps TRBD1 (5 bases). With 3 bases removed from V and 4 bases from J, the gap between germline ends came to 19 bases. This CDR3 comprises 17 residues. Per the germline V gene, CDR1 is LGHNA and CDR2 is YNFKEQ. DNA of the CDR3: TGTGCCAGCAGCCAGGACCGGCTGGGGCCAAATTACAATGAGCAGTTCTTC. Its protein product is CASSQDRLGPNYNEQFF.

The chain carries TRBV6-5 and TRBJ2-7; 11 bases are a match to TRBD2. The J segment lost 5 bases and the V segment lost 2 bases, leaving 8 bases of the junction unmatched. This CDR3 spans 16 amino acids. The germline CDR1 and CDR2 sequences are MNHEY and SVGAGI. This chain's CDR3 is CASSYQIAGGSNEQYF. Here the CDR3 DNA reads TGTGCCAGCAGTTACCAAATAGCGGGAGGGTCTAACGAGCAGTACTTC.